The sequence of this T cell receptor (beta chain) was determined in a study of regulatory T cells in long-lasting Graves disease. With iRepertoire HTBI primers and Arm-PCR of CDR3 regions, TCR beta libraries were built. TCRdb reprocessed the multiplex PCR reads with MiXCR, giving one entry per CDR3 protein. The sample includes 350,000 to 500,000 distinct CDR3 sequences, approximately 14% of them seen just once. This clonotype has a count of ten or more. Trimming removed 0 bases from V and 5 bases from J; junction bases left unmatched: 3. Germline lookup yields CDR1 LGHDT and CDR2 YNNKEL (reference sequence). The CDR3 runs to 14 residues. The sample's time point: newly diagnosed GD, antithyroid drugs for less than 3 months. PBMCs provided the RNA from which the TCR library was made. These same records also appear under a second study, on T cells in Graves' hyperthyroidism and ophthalmopathy.

The source was peripheral blood mononuclear cells (PBMCs), collected at new diagnosis, from a patient treated with antithyroid drugs. This TCR derives from a woman aged 50 to 65 with Graves disease. This sequence joins TRBV3-1 and TRBJ1-2, with 7 bases that match TRBD1. CDR3 sequence (DNA): TGTGCCAGCAGCCAAGAACGACAGGGTTATGGCTACACCTTC. The encoded protein is CASSQERQGYGYTF.